Sequencing of this T cell receptor beta chain was carried out in a study of control samples from healthy donors and cancer patients. Profiling relied on immunoSEQ multiplex PCR, and the TCRdb table lists in-frame clones only, not all of them. The sample includes about 40,000 clones, approximately 90% of them seen just once. The germline V gene encodes CDR1 MGHRA and CDR2 YSYEKL. The CDR3 covers 14 residues. V was clipped by 4 bases and J by 7 bases; unmatched bases: 8. Material for sequencing was blood. The source is a woman aged 45-60 years in good health. The V call is TRBV4-1, the J call TRBJ1-2; 8 nucleotides agree with TRBD1. The CDR3 spells CASSLIDRGSGYTF. The DNA for the CDR3 is TGCGCCAGCAGCCTTATCGACAGGGGTAGTGGCTACACCTTC.